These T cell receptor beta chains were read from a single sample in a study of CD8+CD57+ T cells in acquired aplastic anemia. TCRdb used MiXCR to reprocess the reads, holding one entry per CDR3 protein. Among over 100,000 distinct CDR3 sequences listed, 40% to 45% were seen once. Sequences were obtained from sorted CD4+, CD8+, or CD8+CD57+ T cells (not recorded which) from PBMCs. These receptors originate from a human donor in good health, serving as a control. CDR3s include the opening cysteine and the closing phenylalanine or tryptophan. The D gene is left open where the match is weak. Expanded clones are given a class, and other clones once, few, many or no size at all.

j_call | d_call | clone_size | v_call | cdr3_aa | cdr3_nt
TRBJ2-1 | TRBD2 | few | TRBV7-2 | CASSKRGGDGPHNEQFF | TGTGCCAGCAGCAAGCGGGGGGGGGACGGACCCCACAATGAGCAGTTCTTC
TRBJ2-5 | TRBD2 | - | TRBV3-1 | CASSQASGGAWETQYF | TGTGCCAGCAGCCAAGCTAGCGGGGGGGCTTGGGAGACCCAGTACTTC
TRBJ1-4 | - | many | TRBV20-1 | CSGLQGVEKLFF | TGCAGTGGTCTACAGGGTGTTGAAAAACTGTTTTTT
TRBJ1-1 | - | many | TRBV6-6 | CASSYGSVGTNTEAFF | TGTGCCAGCAGTTACGGGTCGGTCGGGACTAACACTGAAGCTTTCTTT
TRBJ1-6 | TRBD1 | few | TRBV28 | CASSPDRDTYNSPLHF | TGTGCCAGCAGTCCCGACAGGGACACCTATAATTCACCCCTCCACTTT
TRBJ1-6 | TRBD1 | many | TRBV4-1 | CASSQWTGQNSPLHF | TGCGCCAGCAGCCAATGGACAGGGCAAAATTCACCCCTCCACTTT
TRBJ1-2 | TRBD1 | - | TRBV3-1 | CASSPGQGLDYGYTF | TGTGCCAGCAGCCCTGGACAGGGTTTAGACTATGGCTACACCTTC
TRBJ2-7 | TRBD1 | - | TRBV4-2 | CASSQDRGEQYF | TGTGCCAGCAGCCAGGACAGGGGCGAGCAGTACTTC
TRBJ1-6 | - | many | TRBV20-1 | CSARDYRDYNSPLHF | TGCAGTGCTAGGGACTACAGGGATTATAATTCACCCCTCCACTTT
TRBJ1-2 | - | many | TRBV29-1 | CSVGQTNYGYTF | TGCAGCGTTGGGCAGACTAACTATGGCTACACCTTC
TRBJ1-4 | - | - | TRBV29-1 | CSVRRGTNEKLFF | TGCAGCGTTCGCAGGGGAACTAATGAAAAACTGTTTTTT
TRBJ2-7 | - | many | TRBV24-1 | CATSDPGVPYEQYF | TGTGCCACCAGTGATCCCGGTGTTCCCTACGAGCAGTACTTC
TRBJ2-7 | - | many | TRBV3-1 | CASSHDPSYEQYF | TGTGCCAGCAGCCATGACCCCTCCTACGAGCAGTACTTC
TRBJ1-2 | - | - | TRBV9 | CASSLNREGYTF | TGTGCCAGCAGCTTAAACAGGGAGGGCTACACCTTC
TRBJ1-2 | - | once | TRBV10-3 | CAISEGRENYGYTF | TGTGCCATCAGTGAGGGCAGGGAGAACTATGGCTACACCTTC